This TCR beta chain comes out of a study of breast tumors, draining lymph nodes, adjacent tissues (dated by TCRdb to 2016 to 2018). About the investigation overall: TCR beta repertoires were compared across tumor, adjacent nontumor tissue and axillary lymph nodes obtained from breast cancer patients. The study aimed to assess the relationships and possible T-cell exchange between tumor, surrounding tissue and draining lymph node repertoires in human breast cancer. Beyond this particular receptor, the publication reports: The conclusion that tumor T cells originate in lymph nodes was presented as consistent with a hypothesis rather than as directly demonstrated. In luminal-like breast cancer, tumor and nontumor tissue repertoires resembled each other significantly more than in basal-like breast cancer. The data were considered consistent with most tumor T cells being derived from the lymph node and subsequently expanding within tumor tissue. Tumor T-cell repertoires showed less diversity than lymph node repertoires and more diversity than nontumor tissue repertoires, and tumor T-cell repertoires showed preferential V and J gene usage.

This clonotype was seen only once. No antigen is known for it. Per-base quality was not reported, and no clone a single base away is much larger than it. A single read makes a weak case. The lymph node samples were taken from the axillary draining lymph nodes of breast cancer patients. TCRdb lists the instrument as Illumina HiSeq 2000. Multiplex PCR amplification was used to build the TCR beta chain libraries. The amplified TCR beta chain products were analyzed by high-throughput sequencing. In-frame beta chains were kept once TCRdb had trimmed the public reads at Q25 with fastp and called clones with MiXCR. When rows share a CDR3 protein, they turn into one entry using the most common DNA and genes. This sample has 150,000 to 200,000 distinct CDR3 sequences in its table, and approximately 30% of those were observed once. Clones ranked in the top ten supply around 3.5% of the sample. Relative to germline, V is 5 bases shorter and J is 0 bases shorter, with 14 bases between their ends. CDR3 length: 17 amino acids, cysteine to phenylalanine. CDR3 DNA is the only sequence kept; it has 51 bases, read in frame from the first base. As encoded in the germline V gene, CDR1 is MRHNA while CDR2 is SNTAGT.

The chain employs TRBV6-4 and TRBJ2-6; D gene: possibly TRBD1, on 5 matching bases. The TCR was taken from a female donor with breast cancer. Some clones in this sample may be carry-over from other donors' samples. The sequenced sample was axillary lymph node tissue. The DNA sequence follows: TGTGCCAGCAGTTGGGGCAGGACCATCTCTGGGGCCAACGTCCTGACTTTC. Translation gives CASSWGRTISGANVLTF.